The 31 T cell receptor beta chains listed next were all sequenced from one sample in a study of OX40 agonist ivuxolimab in advanced cancers. Only in-frame clones appear in the TCRdb table, and some are missing; sequencing was by immunoSEQ multiplex PCR. Of about 86,000 clones detected, about 90% appear once; the ten largest clones hold roughly 8.9%. The sample in question was CD4+ or CD8+ T cells sorted from blood, obtained in a trial of the OX40 agonist ivuxolimab. The source is an adult with an advanced solid tumor such as melanoma, head and neck, liver or kidney cancer.

The chain recombines TRBV19 with TRBJ2-5, with D perhaps matching TRBD1 (6 bases). The DNA matches TRBJ2-7 better at its end, which makes the J call doubtful. The CDR3 loop spans 13 amino acids. Germline loops: CDR1 LNHDA, CDR2 SQIVND (reference sequence). CDR3 bases: TGTGCCAGTAGTTCCGGACAGATCTACGAGCAGTACTTC. As protein: CASSSGQIYEQYF.

The chain couples TRBV6-6 to TRBJ2-7, with D uncertain. CDR3 length: 13 residues. Looked up from germline, CDR1 is MNHNY and CDR2 is SVGAGI (reference sequence). V lost 6 bases and J lost 2, with 11 bases in between. In DNA, the CDR3 is TGTGCCAGCAGCCCACCCGGAGCCTACGAGCAGTACTTC. This translates into CASSPPGAYEQYF.

This chain joins TRBV21-1 and TRBJ2-5; TRBD2, as called in the table, went unchecked against the DNA. TRBV21-1 is a known pseudogene. This CDR3 contains 15 residues. CDR3 in amino acids: CASPTSGPGVETQYF. In DNA, the CDR3 is TGTGCCAGCCCGACTAGCGGGCCAGGTGTAGAGACCCAGTACTTC.

V and J are TRBV27 and TRBJ1-1; D is perhaps TRBD1 (6 bases). Germline CDR1 and CDR2: MNHEY and SMNVEV (reference sequence). The CDR3 is made up of 14 amino acids. Trimming removed 5 bases at V and 3 bases at J, with 13 bases between. The CDR3 is CASSLRGGDTEAFF. The CDR3 coding sequence is TGTGCCAGCAGTCTCCGAGGGGGAGACACTGAAGCTTTCTTT.

The rearrangement joins TRBV7-9 to TRBJ2-3; unclear D gene. The germline V gene encodes CDR1 SEHNR and CDR2 FQNEAQ (reference sequence). The length of the CDR3 is 14 residues. V lost 1 base to trimming and J lost 7 bases, with 12 bases between them. CDR3 in DNA: TGTGCCAGCAGCTTAGAGTTAGGCCCCAATACGCAGTATTTT. It translates to CASSLELGPNTQYF. The whole variable domain, filled in from reference TRBV7-9 and TRBJ2-3, reads DTGVSQNPRHKITKRGQNVTFRCDPISEHNRLYWYRQTLGQGPEFLTYFQNEAQLEKSRLLSDRFSAERPKGSFSTLEIQRTEQGDSAMYLCASSLELGPNTQYFGPGTRLTVL.

The chain uses TRBV7-8 and TRBJ1-3; D not certain. The CDR3 totals 15 residues. Germline values: CDR1 SGHVS, CDR2 FQNEAQ. V gave up 1 base and J gave up 0 bases, with 7 bases separating them. This chain's CDR3 is CASSLGGYSGNTIYF. DNA of the CDR3: TGTGCCAGCAGCTTAGGCGGATACTCTGGAAACACCATATATTTT. Supplemented by reference TRBV7-8 and TRBJ1-3, the full variable domain reads GAGVSQSPRYKVAKRGQDVALRCDPISGHVSLFWYQQALGQGPEFLTYFQNEAQLDKSGLPSDRFFAERPEGSVSTLKIQRTQQEDSAVYLCASSLGGYSGNTIYFGEGSWLTVV.

The gene calls are TRBV27 and TRBJ2-7, with TRBD1 identical over 8 bases. There are 15 residues in the CDR3. V lost 7 bases, J lost 2 bases, and 10 bases stayed unmatched. Germline CDR1 is MNHEY and CDR2 is SMNVEV (reference sequence). This CDR3 reads CASKPGTGQTYEQYF. The CDR3 region has the DNA TGTGCCAGCAAACCTGGGACAGGCCAAACCTACGAGCAGTACTTC.

This sequence joins TRBV7-9 and TRBJ2-3; 7 positions match TRBD1. The CDR3 totals 13 residues. From germline, CDR1 is SEHNR and CDR2 FQNEAQ (reference sequence). Germline trimming cut 6 bases from V and 6 bases from J; bases unmatched to any gene: 6. The CDR3 is CASRRGGEDTQYF. As DNA, the CDR3 is TGTGCCAGCAGAAGAGGGGGCGAGGATACGCAGTATTTT.

The chain recombines TRBV30 with TRBJ2-1, with a weak D call TRBD1 (6 bases). The V and J ends lost 2 bases and 8 bases respectively, with 13 bases between them. This CDR3 is built from 13 residues. Germline V lookup: CDR1 GTSNPN, CDR2 SVGIG (reference sequence). Written as DNA, the CDR3 is TGTGCCTGGAGTAGGGGGAACAAAGATGAGCAGTTCTTC. It specifies CAWSRGNKDEQFF.

V and J are TRBV28 and TRBJ2-7; unclear D gene. Germline V lookup: CDR1 MDHEN, CDR2 SYDVKM. The CDR3 has 11 amino acids. V was cut by 4 bases and J by 3 bases, with 4 bases left in between. CDR3 residues: CASSYGYEQYF. The CDR3 nucleotides read TGTGCCAGCAGTTACGGCTACGAGCAGTACTTC.

This chain joins TRBV13 and TRBJ1-6; D gene unclear. Germline V gene lookup returns CDR1 PRHDT and CDR2 FYEKMQ (reference sequence). The CDR3 length is 15 residues. V shed 2 bases and J shed 4 bases, with 9 bases lying between them. CDR3 coding DNA: TGTGCCAGCAGCTTACAAGGAGGGTATAATTCACCCCTCCACTTT. Encoded protein: CASSLQGGYNSPLHF.

The chain's CDR3 is CASSPSGTGANVLTF. CDR3 nucleotides: TGTGCCAGCAGCCCCTCAGGGACTGGGGCCAACGTCCTGACTTTC. The chain carries TRBV7-3 and TRBJ2-6, with a tentative D call TRBD1 (5 bases). V was shortened by 5 bases and J by 2 bases, with 10 bases between the two germline ends. This CDR3 has 15 amino acids. The germline V gene has CDR1 SGHTA and CDR2 FQGTGA.

The CDR3 DNA follows: TGTGCCAGCAGTTTAATCAGGGGGCGGATCACCGGGGAGCTGTTTTTT. Protein product: CASSLIRGRITGELFF. This chain links TRBV28 with TRBJ2-2; TRBD1 matches 8 bases. V was pared by 2 bases and J by 4 bases, with 6 bases of the junction left unmatched. The germline V gene encodes CDR1 MDHEN and CDR2 SYDVKM. The CDR3 is made up of 16 amino acids.

This clone has a handful of counts. J is TRBJ2-3 and V is TRBV29-1; 9 bases are a match to TRBD2. Unmatched junction bases numbered 10, after V lost 4 bases and J lost 8 bases. From germline, CDR1 is SQVTM and CDR2 ANQGSEA. The CDR3 totals 14 residues. This chain's CDR3 is CSVVPGTSYGTQYF. CDR3 nucleotides: TGCAGCGTTGTCCCCGGGACTAGCTACGGTACGCAGTATTTT.

The rearrangement joins TRBV7-8 to TRBJ2-1; tentative D call: TRBD1 (5 bases). Trimming removed 5 bases at V and 4 bases at J, with 30 bases between. This CDR3 contains 20 residues. Germline CDR1 is SGHVS and CDR2 is FQNEAQ. The CDR3 reads CASSPIEETSHWGIYNEQFF. CDR3 in DNA: TGTGCCAGCAGCCCCATAGAGGAGACGTCCCACTGGGGCATATACAATGAGCAGTTCTTC.

The V and J genes are TRBV6-6 and TRBJ2-3, with D possibly TRBD2 on 6 matching bases. Per the germline V gene, CDR1 is MNHNY and CDR2 is SVGAGI (reference sequence). CDR3 size: 15 residues. The V gene lost 4 bases and the J gene lost 0 bases, with 11 bases spanning the gap. The CDR3 nucleotides read TGTGCCAGCAGTTTCGGCGGGACTAGCACAGATACGCAGTATTTT. Its protein is CASSFGGTSTDTQYF.

V and J are TRBV6-1 and TRBJ2-2; TRBD2 matches 12 bases. This CDR3 region has 15 residues. Looked up from germline, CDR1 is MNHNS and CDR2 is SASEGT. Trimming at V came to 2 bases and at J to 6 bases, leaving 1 base not matched to a gene. The CDR3 sequence is CASSELAGGPGELFF. The CDR3 DNA follows: TGTGCCAGCAGTGAACTAGCGGGAGGGCCCGGGGAGCTGTTTTTT.

This clone was counted once. The chain has TRBV29-1 and TRBJ2-7; perhaps TRBD1 as D (6 bases). Trimming left V 5 bases short and J 0 bases short, with 11 bases between. Germline V gene sequence: CDR1 SQVTM, CDR2 ANQGSEA. The CDR3 totals 13 residues. The CDR3 spells CSVYGGSSYEQYF. The CDR3 region has the DNA TGCAGCGTTTATGGGGGCAGCTCCTACGAGCAGTACTTC.

The rearrangement links TRBV6-1 to TRBJ1-5; D is undetermined. CDR1 is MNHNS and CDR2 is SASEGT in the germline V gene. The CDR3 runs 16 residues. Trimming shortened V by 4 bases and J by 2 bases, and 15 bases separated the two germline ends. As DNA, the CDR3 is TGTGCCAGCAGTGGAAAATGGCTGACCGGCAATCAGCCCCAGCATTTT. Encoded protein: CASSGKWLTGNQPQHF.

V is TRBV5-4 and J is TRBJ2-5; 10 bases are a match to TRBD1. J gave up 5 bases and V 1 base, and 5 bases lay outside the gene matches. The CDR3 is made up of 15 amino acids. Germline values: CDR1 SGHNT, CDR2 YYREEE (reference sequence). CDR3 amino acids: CASSLKPGQGETQYF. The CDR3 DNA sequence: TGTGCCAGCAGCTTGAAACCGGGACAGGGGGAGACCCAGTACTTC. Together with reference TRBV5-4 and TRBJ2-5, the CDR3 gives the full variable domain: ETGVTQSPTHLIKTRGQQVTLRCSSQSGHNTVSWYQQALGQGPQFIFQYYREEENGRGNFPPRFSGLQFPNYSSELNVNALELDDSALYLCASSLKPGQGETQYFGPGTRLLVL.

This clone has just a few counts. The rearrangement joins TRBV12-5 to TRBJ2-7; D is undetermined. This CDR3 is 9 amino acids long. CDR1 and CDR2 from the germline V gene are LGHNT and FRNRAP. Trimming cost V 8 bases and J 12 bases, with 11 bases left between them. The CDR3 DNA reads TGTGCTAGTCTTCAGCATATGTACTTC. This sequence encodes CASLQHMYF.

CDR3 sequence (DNA): TGTGCCAGCAGCCCTAGCACAGATACGCAGTATTTT. Its protein product is CASSPSTDTQYF. The V and J genes are TRBV11-3 and TRBJ2-3; no clear D gene. Germline V gene sequence: CDR1 SGHNT, CDR2 YENEEA. V dropped 5 bases and J dropped 0 bases, with 3 bases sitting between them. The CDR3 is made up of 12 amino acids.

The V gene is TRBV30, the J gene TRBJ1-1; no clear D. The CDR3 contains 11 residues. From germline, CDR1 is GTSNPN and CDR2 SVGIG (reference sequence). Trimming took off 3 bases at V and 5 bases at J, with 7 bases between the two ends. The CDR3 coding sequence is TGTGCCTGGAGCGTCGGGACTGAAGCTTTCTTT. Amino acids: CAWSVGTEAFF.

V usage is TRBV19 and J usage is TRBJ1-5; D gene ambiguous. V was cut by 2 bases and J by 4 bases, with 9 bases left in between. The CDR3 sequence is 14 residues long. CDR1 LNHDA and CDR2 SQIVND come from the germline V gene (reference sequence). CDR3 nucleotides: TGTGCCAGTAGTATATCGGGGAGGAATCAGCCCCAGCATTTT. Translation: CASSISGRNQPQHF.

This clone showed up just once. The CDR3 loop is CASMHRVEYEQYF. CDR3 coding DNA: TGTGCCAGCATGCACAGGGTGGAATACGAGCAGTACTTC. J is TRBJ2-5 and V is TRBV7-2; D perhaps matches TRBD1 (6 bases). The DNA end is a closer match to TRBJ2-7, so the J assignment may be wrong. Per the germline V gene, CDR1 is SGHTA and CDR2 is FQGNSA. The CDR3 is made up of 13 amino acids.

V is TRBV13 and J is TRBJ2-7; D possibly corresponds to TRBD1 (6 bases). CDR3 length: 14 residues. CDR1 is PRHDT, CDR2 FYEKMQ, per germline (reference sequence). V lost 5 bases and J 3 bases, leaving 14 bases between the germline ends. In DNA form, the CDR3 reads TGTGCCAGCAGCCGAAGGGGGTTTGACTACGAGCAGTACTTC. Its translation: CASSRRGFDYEQYF. Based on the CDR3 plus reference TRBV13 and TRBJ2-7, the full variable domain is AAGVIQSPRHLIKEKRETATLKCYPIPRHDTVYWYQQGPGQDPQFLISFYEKMQSDKGSIPDRFSAQQFSDYHSELNMSSLELGDSALYFCASSRRGFDYEQYFGPGTRLTVT.

This chain links TRBV7-9 with TRBJ2-3, with TRBD2 matching 14 bases. The CDR3 is made up of 17 amino acids. With V trimmed by 2 bases and J by 6 bases, 7 bases remained unmatched. The germline gives CDR1 SEHNR, CDR2 FQNEAQ (reference sequence). The CDR3 DNA sequence: TGTGCCAGCAGCTTACCCCGACTAGCGGGAGGGCCGGATACGCAGTATTTT. Residues: CASSLPRLAGGPDTQYF.

The V and J genes are TRBV7-2 and TRBJ2-3; D might be TRBD2 (5 bases). CDR1 SGHTA and CDR2 FQGNSA come from the germline V gene. Trimming removed 3 bases from V and 2 bases from J, with 12 bases in between. The CDR3 totals 15 residues. The CDR3 coding sequence is TGTGCCAGCAGCTTCTTAGGGAGCTCCACAGATACGCAGTATTTT. Amino acids: CASSFLGSSTDTQYF.

About this clone itself: Other DNA sequences in this sample translate to the same CDR3. This sequence joins TRBV7-3 and TRBJ2-2; D is undetermined. Trimming stripped 4 bases from V and 3 bases from J, with 18 bases between. The CDR3 length is 17 residues. In germline, CDR1 is SGHTA, CDR2 FQGTGA. The CDR3 nucleotides read TGTGCCAGCAGCTCCCCAAGGGCGGCCATTTACACCGGGGAGCTGTTTTTT. Translation: CASSSPRAAIYTGELFF.

The rearrangement uses TRBV5-6 and TRBJ1-1; maybe TRBD1 (6 bases). The germline CDR1 and CDR2 sequences are SGHDT and YYEEEE. The CDR3 length is 15 residues. With 5 bases removed from V and 7 bases from J, the gap between germline ends came to 21 bases. The CDR3 sequence is CASRVGLRDNREAFF. The CDR3 nucleotides are TGTGCCAGCAGGGTAGGACTACGGGACAACCGTGAAGCTTTCTTT.

This sequence joins TRBV6-1 and TRBJ2-1; weak D call: TRBD2 (5 bases). Germline V gene data show CDR1 as MNHNS and CDR2 as SASEGT. The V end was cut by 7 bases, the J end by 5 bases, with 15 bases between. The length of the CDR3 is 14 residues. DNA for the CDR3: TGTGCCAGCACCGAGGAGGAGGTAAACAATGAGCAGTTCTTC. This encodes CASTEEEVNNEQFF.